The present TCR beta chain was sequenced within a study of T cell responses to AZD1222 COVID-19 vaccine listed by TCRdb under 2021. Regarding the study in general: A total of just over 230 trial participants underwent TCR sequencing, of whom roughly 210 had received two doses of AZD1222 and approximately 26 had received two doses of the MenACWY control vaccine. Trial participants were enrolled into age subgroups of 18-55, 56-69 and 70-plus years, which contained 148, 28 and 57 TCR-sequenced participants, respectively. General study outcomes and caveats: Reportedly, close to half of the unique spike-specific TCRs recognized epitopes lying outside the regions that are mutated in the B.1.351 and B.1.1.7 variants. Conclusions about previously exposed vaccinees are limited, since just 5 or 6 AZD1222 recipients were seropositive for SARS-CoV-2 at baseline. Because no day 14 peak-response samples were available, the repertoires could be characterized only after the peak T cell response. In the small 56-69-year group, the increase in depth fell short of significance, most likely because of low power. The vaccine-associated CD4 TCRs covered the entire spike protein, and the dominant responses fell in regions 160-218 and 743-854. Most participants were white British and females outnumbered males, and the authors suggested that clonal diversity may have been underestimated. Spike-specific TCR breadth and depth rose significantly after two AZD1222 doses compared with day 0 and with MenACWY recipients.

Details on this clone: Its cognate antigen has yet to be identified. Base qualities are not recorded, but no much larger clone differs from it by a single base.

The cysteine opens and the phenylalanine closes a CDR3 of 14 amino acids. CDR3 DNA is the only sequence kept; it has 42 bases, read in frame from the first base. From the germline V gene, CDR1 is SGHRS and CDR2 is YFSETQ. At the junction V is shortened by 4 bases and J by 1 base; bases outside the gene matches: 4. The time point label for this specimen denotes: baseline before first vaccination. In light of the paper, this sample's treatment or condition label describes: meningococcal conjugate vaccine given as trial control. The vaccinee samples were drawn from two UK trials, COV001 and COV002, one of which was a single-blind randomized controlled phase 2/3 trial testing AZD1222 (ChAdOx1 nCoV-19) in healthy adults. For TCRbeta chain sequencing, PBMC samples from trial participants were taken at day 0 and at day 28 after the second dose. The CDR3 regions of human TCRbeta chains were subjected to immunosequencing. Per the source publication's procedure: TCRs in the repertoires were matched against a reference library of SARS-CoV-2-specific TCRs that had been generated with the MIRA antigen-specificity platform. Breadth was defined as the fraction of unique TCRs that were SARS-CoV-2-associated. Depth was defined as the fraction of total T cells that were SARS-CoV-2-associated. Using the MIRA data, each spike-specific TCR was assigned both to the spike region to which the TCR was reactive and to a CD4 or CD8 class. Log10-transformed breadth and depth values were compared by one-way ANOVA with Sidak's multiple comparisons tests. This is the immuneACCESS table as TCRdb keeps it, with only in-frame sequences that have V and J called. A part of the clones is gone; compared with another copy, unresolved V genes explain less than half, and the rest is unexplained. From that table come the V and J calls and clone size; the DNA was used to work out D and trimming. A total of about 120,000 clones appear in this sample, about 90% of them only once. The ten largest make up about 4.3% of the sample.

Sequencing was performed on peripheral blood, taken on day 0 of MenACWY control vaccination. The sequence derives from an adult in good health. The chain employs TRBV5-1 and TRBJ1-1, with 7 central nucleotides matching TRBD1. The CDR3 has the sequence CASSLEGANTEAFF. Here is the DNA: TGCGCCAGCAGCCTCGAGGGGGCGAACACTGAAGCTTTCTTT.